This T cell receptor (beta chain) originates from a study of prognosis after radiotherapy for stage I lung cancer. Study details: Enrolled patients comprised roughly 13 with newly diagnosed primary stage I lung tumors and a few with oligometastatic NSCLC after surgical resection of the primary tumor. Patients received 3 to 5 SBRT fractions with a biologically effective dose of at least 100 Gy. Study findings and constraints: Reduced Shannon entropy following stereotactic body radiation therapy was recorded in patients who developed distant metastases.

Peripheral blood, in roughly 5.8-milliliter volumes, was drawn at each of two time points. This clonotype was counted ten times or more. Its target is not known. The germline CDR1 and CDR2 sequences are SNHLY and FYNNEI. V was cut by 6 bases and J by 4 bases, with 12 bases left in between. The length of the CDR3 is 14 residues. TCR beta CDR3 was amplified from genomic DNA by two-round multiplex PCR. Used in first-round PCR were primers specific to each TRBV and TRBJ gene. TCRdb fed the multiplex PCR reads into MiXCR, producing one record per CDR3 protein. The sample lists 20,000 to 25,000 distinct CDR3 sequences, roughly 40% occurring once.

This TCR was recovered from a donor of 50 years or more with non-small cell lung cancer. The rearrangement uses TRBV2 and TRBJ2-2; D possibly corresponds to TRBD2 (6 bases). The specimen comprised PBMCs, sampled before or after stereotactic body radiation therapy (not recorded which). The CDR3 DNA is TGTGCCAGCAGCCCGGGACTCATCACCGGGGAGCTGTTTTTT. This codes for CASSPGLITGELFF.